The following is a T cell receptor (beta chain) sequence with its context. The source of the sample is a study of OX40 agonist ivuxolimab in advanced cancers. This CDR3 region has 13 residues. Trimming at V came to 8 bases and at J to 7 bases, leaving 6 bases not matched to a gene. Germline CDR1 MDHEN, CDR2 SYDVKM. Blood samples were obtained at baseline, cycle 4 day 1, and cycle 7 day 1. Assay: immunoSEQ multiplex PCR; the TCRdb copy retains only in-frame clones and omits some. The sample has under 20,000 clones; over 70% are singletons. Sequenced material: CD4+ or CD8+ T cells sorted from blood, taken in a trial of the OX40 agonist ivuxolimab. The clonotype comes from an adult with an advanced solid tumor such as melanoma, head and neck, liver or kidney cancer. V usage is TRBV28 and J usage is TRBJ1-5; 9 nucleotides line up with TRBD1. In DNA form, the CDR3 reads TGTGCCAGCGATGGACAGGGGTTACAGCCCCAGCATTTT. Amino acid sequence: CASDGQGLQPQHF.